Each of the 16 T cell receptor beta chains below was sequenced from the same sample in a study of shared clonotypes between healthy human individuals. The repertoire was sequenced with immunoSEQ multiplex PCR; TCRdb's copy has only in-frame clones and lacks some. The sample holds more than 850,000 clones; around 78% are singletons and the top ten take approximately 0.5%. The sequenced material came from memory CD4+ T cells from PBMCs. Subset of the sample: CD45RA-negative fraction. The receptors were sampled from a man younger than 35 in good health. Some clones in this sample may be carry-over from other donors' samples.

The chain is built from TRBV7-2 and TRBJ2-5; D remains ambiguous. The CDR3 contains 13 residues. V dropped 1 base and J dropped 5 bases, with 8 bases sitting between them. Germline CDR1 is SGHTA and CDR2 is FQGNSA. The CDR3 reads CASSLVSAETQYF. The CDR3, as DNA: TGTGCCAGCAGCTTAGTCTCGGCGGAGACCCAGTACTTC.

This sequence joins TRBV5-1 and TRBJ1-1; D is undetermined. The CDR3 runs to 13 residues. Germline assignment: CDR1 SGHRS and CDR2 YFSETQ. The V end lost 0 bases, the J end lost 6 bases, and 9 bases lay between the germline ends. In nucleotides, the CDR3 is TGCGCCAGCAGCTTGGCCGGGAGGTCTGAAGCTTTCTTT. Amino acids: CASSLAGRSEAFF.

This clone was seen more than once but under ten times. J is TRBJ2-3 and V is TRBV5-6; D could derive from TRBD1 or TRBD2 (7 bases each). CDR1 is SGHDT, CDR2 YYEEEE, per germline. Trimming stripped 1 base from V and 7 bases from J, with 13 bases between. The CDR3 has 14 amino acids. This CDR3 reads CASSLPGGGNTQYF. The CDR3 DNA reads TGTGCCAGCAGCTTGCCAGGGGGAGGGAATACGCAGTATTTT.

The J gene is TRBJ1-5, the V gene TRBV21-1. TRBV21-1 is an annotated pseudogene. CDR3 length: 14 amino acids. The CDR3, as DNA: TGTGCCAGCAGCAAACAGAGGGGATTTCAGCCCCAGCATTTT. Amino acid sequence: CASSKQRGFQPQHF.

The chain uses TRBV21-1 and TRBJ2-5; the table assigns TRBD1, which was not confirmed against the DNA. TRBV21-1 is annotated as a pseudogene. CDR3 length equals 12 residues. The CDR3 DNA is TGTGCCAGCAGGGACAGGGAGGAGACCCAGTACTTC. This translates into CASRDREETQYF.

This chain joins TRBV5-4 and TRBJ1-2; 7 bases match TRBD1. This CDR3 region has 16 residues. Per the germline V gene, CDR1 is SGHNT and CDR2 is YYREEE (reference sequence). The V segment lost 4 bases and the J segment 6 bases; nucleotides outside the gene matches: 15. CDR3 in amino acids: CASSPGGGRSEDGYTF. The CDR3 DNA is TGTGCCAGCAGCCCGGGAGGGGGCCGCTCTGAAGATGGCTACACCTTC.

CDR3 sequence: CASSSSRGEIYGYTF. The CDR3 coding sequence is TGTGCCAGCAGCTCATCGAGGGGAGAAATCTATGGCTACACCTTC. V and J are TRBV4-2 and TRBJ1-2, with D perhaps TRBD1 (5 bases). From germline, CDR1 is LGHNA and CDR2 YNFKEQ. V dropped 5 bases and J dropped 4 bases, with 17 bases sitting between them. This CDR3 region has 15 residues.

V and J are TRBV28 and TRBJ1-2; 7 bases line up with TRBD1. This CDR3 comprises 15 residues. The germline CDR1 and CDR2 sequences are MDHEN and SYDVKM. J lost 5 bases, V lost 3 bases, and 9 bases had no gene match. The CDR3: CASSFPLGQRYGYTF. DNA for the CDR3: TGTGCCAGCAGTTTCCCCCTGGGACAGCGATATGGCTACACCTTC.

This clone was seen once. This sequence joins TRBV28 and TRBJ2-3; tentatively, D is TRBD1 (6 bases). Between the trimmed V and J ends, which lost 3 bases and 3 bases, there was a span of 16 bases. Looked up from germline, CDR1 is MDHEN and CDR2 is SYDVKM. This CDR3 is built from 16 residues. The chain's CDR3 is CASSFLGTLGTDTQYF. The DNA for the CDR3 is TGTGCCAGCAGTTTTCTCGGGACACTAGGAACAGATACGCAGTATTTT.

This clone was recorded once. The genes are TRBV4-1 and TRBJ1-2, with D perhaps matching TRBD1 (5 bases). The germline CDR1 and CDR2 sequences are MGHRA and YSYEKL. V was trimmed by 5 bases and J by 4 bases, leaving 14 bases between them. This CDR3 is built from 14 residues. The CDR3 region is CASSYEGRSYGYTF. The CDR3 DNA follows: TGCGCCAGCAGCTATGAGGGACGGTCCTATGGCTACACCTTC.

As regards this clone: This likely reflects a read error, since a far larger clone is one base away. V is TRBV5-1 and J is TRBJ2-6; 12 nucleotides align to TRBD2. The CDR3 has 18 amino acids. V was clipped by 4 bases and J by 1 base; unmatched bases: 6. Germline V gene lookup returns CDR1 SGHRS and CDR2 YFSETQ. The CDR3 DNA reads as TGCGCCAGCAGCCCAAGACTAGCGGGAGTTTCTGGGGCCAACGTCCTGACTTTC. Translation: CASSPRLAGVSGANVLTF.

This clone appeared once. The chain is built from TRBV28 and TRBJ2-7; no clear D. CDR1 and CDR2 (germline): MDHEN, SYDVKM. The CDR3 sequence is 15 residues long. The V end lost 2 bases, the J end lost 2 bases, and 13 bases lay between the germline ends. The CDR3 DNA is TGTGCCAGCAGTTTACCCTTCGGGCCCACCTACGAGCAGTACTTC. This gives the protein CASSLPFGPTYEQYF.

The chain joins TRBV7-3 to TRBJ2-7; D is undetermined. Trimming took off 7 bases at V and 7 bases at J, with 5 bases between the two ends. This CDR3 region has 9 residues. Germline V gene lookup returns CDR1 SGHTA and CDR2 FQGTGA. As DNA, the CDR3 is TGTGCCAGCATAAGGGAGCAGTACTTC. This encodes CASIREQYF.

The gene calls are TRBV19 and TRBJ2-7, with 8 bases lining up with TRBD1. V shed 9 bases and J 3 bases; nucleotides not matched to a gene: 13. This CDR3 is 15 amino acids long. Germline values: CDR1 LNHDA, CDR2 SQIVND (reference sequence). This chain's CDR3 is CASRSGTGNFYEQYF. DNA for the CDR3: TGTGCCAGCCGATCCGGGACAGGCAATTTCTACGAGCAGTACTTC. Full variable domain (rest looked up from reference TRBV19 and TRBJ2-7): DGGITQSPKYLFRKEGQNVTLSCEQNLNHDAMYWYRQDPGQGLRLIYYSQIVNDFQKGDIAEGYSVSREKKESFPLTVTSAQKNPTAFYLCASRSGTGNFYEQYFGPGTRLTVT.

The V call is TRBV7-3, the J call TRBJ2-2; 7 bases are shared with TRBD1. The V and J ends lost 4 bases and 4 bases, in that order; junction bases with no gene match: 3. The CDR3 has 14 residues. Germline lookup yields CDR1 SGHTA and CDR2 FQGTGA. This chain's CDR3 is CASSSHRGTGELFF. The CDR3 nucleotides read TGTGCCAGCAGCTCGCACAGGGGCACCGGGGAGCTGTTTTTT. The full variable domain, rest sourced from reference TRBV7-3 and TRBJ2-2, is GAGVSQTPSNKVTEKGKYVELRCDPISGHTALYWYRQSLGQGPEFLIYFQGTGAADDSGLPNDRFFAVRPEGSVSTLKIQRTERGDSAVYLCASSSHRGTGELFFGEGSRLTVL.

The genes are TRBV19 and TRBJ2-2, with D perhaps TRBD2 (5 bases). CDR1 is LNHDA and CDR2 is SQIVND in the germline V gene (reference sequence). The CDR3 sequence is 14 residues long. Trimming took off 5 bases at V and 5 bases at J, with 12 bases between the two ends. CDR3 in amino acids: CASSREGGTGELFF. The DNA for the CDR3 is TGTGCCAGTAGTCGCGAGGGCGGGACCGGGGAGCTGTTTTTT.